This T cell receptor (beta chain) was sequenced during a study of breast tumors, draining lymph nodes, adjacent tissues. Samples came from axillary lymph nodes draining the breast cancer. TCRdb re-analysed the multiplex PCR reads in MiXCR, keeping a single row per CDR3 protein. The sample shows some 120,000 distinct CDR3 sequences, 20% of them seen only once. Study outcomes and limitations: Tumor repertoires ranked between lymph nodes and nontumor tissue in diversity, with V and J gene preferences.

This clonotype was detected only a few times. The antigen is undetermined. Trimming shortened V by 8 bases and J by 2 bases, and 12 bases separated the two germline ends. This CDR3 region has 13 residues. The V gene's germline CDR1 is SQVTM and CDR2 ANQGSEA. The chain carries TRBV29-1 and TRBJ2-2; D may be TRBD1 (5 bases). The sequence was collected from a female donor with breast cancer. Some clones in this sample may be carry-over from other donors' samples. The sample consisted of axillary lymph node tissue. The CDR3 here is CSSLTENTGELFF. The CDR3 DNA follows: TGCAGCTCCCTGACAGAAAACACCGGGGAGCTGTTTTTT.